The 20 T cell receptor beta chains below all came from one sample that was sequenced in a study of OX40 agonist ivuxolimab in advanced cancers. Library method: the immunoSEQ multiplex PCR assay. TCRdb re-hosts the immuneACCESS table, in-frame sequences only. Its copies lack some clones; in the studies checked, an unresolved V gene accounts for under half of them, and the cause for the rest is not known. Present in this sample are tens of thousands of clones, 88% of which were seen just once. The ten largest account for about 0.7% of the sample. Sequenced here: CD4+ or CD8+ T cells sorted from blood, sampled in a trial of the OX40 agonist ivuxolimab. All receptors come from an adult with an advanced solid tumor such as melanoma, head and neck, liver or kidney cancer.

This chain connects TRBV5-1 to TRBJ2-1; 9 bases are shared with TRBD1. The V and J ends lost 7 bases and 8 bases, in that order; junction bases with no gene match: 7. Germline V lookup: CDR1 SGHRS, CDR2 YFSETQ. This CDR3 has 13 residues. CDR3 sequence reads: CASGAGTGYEQFF. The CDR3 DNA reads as TGCGCCAGCGGCGCCGGGACAGGGTATGAGCAGTTCTTC.

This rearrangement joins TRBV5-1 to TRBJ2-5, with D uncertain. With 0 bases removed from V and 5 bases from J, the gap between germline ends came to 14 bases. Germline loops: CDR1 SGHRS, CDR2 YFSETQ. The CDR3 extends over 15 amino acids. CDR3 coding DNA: TGCGCCAGCAGCTTGGTGGCGCGACGCTGGGAGACCCAGTACTTC. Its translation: CASSLVARRWETQYF.

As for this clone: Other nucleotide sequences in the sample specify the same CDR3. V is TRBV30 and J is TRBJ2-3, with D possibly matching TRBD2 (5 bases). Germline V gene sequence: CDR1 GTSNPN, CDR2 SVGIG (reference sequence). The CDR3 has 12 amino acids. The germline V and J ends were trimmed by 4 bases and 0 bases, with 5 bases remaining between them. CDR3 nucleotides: TGTGCCTGGACGGGGAGCACAGATACGCAGTATTTT. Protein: CAWTGSTDTQYF.

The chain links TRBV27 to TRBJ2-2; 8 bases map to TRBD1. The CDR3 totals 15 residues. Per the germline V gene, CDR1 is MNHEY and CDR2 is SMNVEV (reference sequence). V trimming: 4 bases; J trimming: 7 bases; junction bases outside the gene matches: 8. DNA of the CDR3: TGTGCCAGCAGTTGGACAGGGCCGACTGGCGGGGAGCTGTTTTTT. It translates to CASSWTGPTGGELFF.

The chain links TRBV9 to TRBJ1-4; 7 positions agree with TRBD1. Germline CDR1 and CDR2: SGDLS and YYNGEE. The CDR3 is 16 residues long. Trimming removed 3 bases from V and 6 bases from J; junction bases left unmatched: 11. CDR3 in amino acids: CASSDPHRGGDEKLFF. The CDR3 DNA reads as TGTGCCAGCAGCGATCCCCACAGGGGAGGGGATGAAAAACTGTTTTTT.

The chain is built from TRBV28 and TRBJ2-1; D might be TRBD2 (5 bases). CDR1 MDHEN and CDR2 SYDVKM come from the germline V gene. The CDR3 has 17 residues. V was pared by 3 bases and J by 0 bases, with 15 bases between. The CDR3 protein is CASSLVGLGSSYNEQFF. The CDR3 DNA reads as TGTGCCAGCAGTTTGGTAGGGCTGGGGAGCTCCTACAATGAGCAGTTCTTC. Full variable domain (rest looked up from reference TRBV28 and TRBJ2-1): DVKVTQSSRYLVKRTGEKVFLECVQDMDHENMFWYRQDPGLGLRLIYFSYDVKMKEKGDIPEGYSVSREKKERFSLILESASTNQTSMYLCASSLVGLGSSYNEQFFGPGTRLTVL.

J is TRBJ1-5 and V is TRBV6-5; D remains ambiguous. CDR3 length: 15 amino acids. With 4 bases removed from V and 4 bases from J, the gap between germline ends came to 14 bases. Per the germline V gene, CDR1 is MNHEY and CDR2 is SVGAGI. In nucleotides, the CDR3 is TGTGCCAGCAGTTTAACGGCTCGGGGAAATCAGCCCCAGCATTTT. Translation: CASSLTARGNQPQHF.

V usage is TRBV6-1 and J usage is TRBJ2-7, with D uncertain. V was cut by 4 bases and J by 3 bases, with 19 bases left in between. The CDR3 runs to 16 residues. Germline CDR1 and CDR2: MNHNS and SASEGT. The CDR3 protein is CASSGGLTSSGYEQYF. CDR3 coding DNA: TGTGCCAGCAGTGGCGGATTAACTTCATCGGGCTACGAGCAGTACTTC.

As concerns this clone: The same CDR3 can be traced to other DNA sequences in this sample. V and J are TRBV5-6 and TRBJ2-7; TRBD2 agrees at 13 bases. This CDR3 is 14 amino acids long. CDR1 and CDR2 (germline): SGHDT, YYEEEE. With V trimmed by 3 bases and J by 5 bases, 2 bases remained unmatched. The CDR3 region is CASSWTSGSHEQYF. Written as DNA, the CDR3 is TGTGCCAGCAGCTGGACTAGCGGGAGCCACGAGCAGTACTTC.

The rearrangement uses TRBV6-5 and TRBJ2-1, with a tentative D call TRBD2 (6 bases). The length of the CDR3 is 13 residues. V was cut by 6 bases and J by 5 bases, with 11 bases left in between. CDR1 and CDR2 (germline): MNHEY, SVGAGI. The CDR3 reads CASRAGRDNEQFF. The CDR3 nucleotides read TGTGCCAGCAGGGCCGGGAGAGACAATGAGCAGTTCTTC.

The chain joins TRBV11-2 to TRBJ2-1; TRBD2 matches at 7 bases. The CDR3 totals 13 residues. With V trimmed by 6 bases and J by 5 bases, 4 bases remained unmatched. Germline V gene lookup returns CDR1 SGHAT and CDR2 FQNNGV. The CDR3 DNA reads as TGTGCCAGCAGGCCCAGCGGGAACAATGAGCAGTTCTTC. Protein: CASRPSGNNEQFF.

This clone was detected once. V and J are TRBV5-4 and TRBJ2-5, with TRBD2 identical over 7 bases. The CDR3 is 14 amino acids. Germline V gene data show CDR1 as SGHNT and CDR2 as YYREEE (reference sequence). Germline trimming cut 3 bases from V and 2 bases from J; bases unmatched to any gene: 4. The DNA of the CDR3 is TGTGCCAGCAGCTGGGGGGGACTGCAAGAGACCCAGTACTTC. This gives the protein CASSWGGLQETQYF.

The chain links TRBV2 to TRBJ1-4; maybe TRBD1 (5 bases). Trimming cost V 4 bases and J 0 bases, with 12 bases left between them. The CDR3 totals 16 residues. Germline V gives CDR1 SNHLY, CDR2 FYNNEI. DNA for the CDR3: TGTGCCAGCAGTGTTCAGGGTTCGGCAACTAATGAAAAACTGTTTTTT. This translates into CASSVQGSATNEKLFF.

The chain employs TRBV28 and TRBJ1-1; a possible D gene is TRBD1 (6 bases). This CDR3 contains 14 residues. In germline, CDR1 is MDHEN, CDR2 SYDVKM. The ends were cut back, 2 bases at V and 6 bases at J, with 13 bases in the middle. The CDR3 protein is CASSLIGQISEAFF. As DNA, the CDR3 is TGTGCCAGCAGTTTAATCGGACAGATTTCTGAAGCTTTCTTT.

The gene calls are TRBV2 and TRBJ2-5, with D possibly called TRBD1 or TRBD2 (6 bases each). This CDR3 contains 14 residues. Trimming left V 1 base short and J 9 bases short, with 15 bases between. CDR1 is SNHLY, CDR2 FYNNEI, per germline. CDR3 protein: CASSEGTTPGAQYF. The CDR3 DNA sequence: TGTGCCAGCAGTGAAGGGACTACACCAGGGGCCCAGTACTTC.

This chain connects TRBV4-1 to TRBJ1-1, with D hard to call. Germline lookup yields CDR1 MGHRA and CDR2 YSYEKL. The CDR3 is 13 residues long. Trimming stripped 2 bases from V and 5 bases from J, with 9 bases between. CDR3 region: CASSQFPGTEAFF. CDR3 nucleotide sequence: TGCGCCAGCAGCCAATTCCCAGGTACTGAAGCTTTCTTT.

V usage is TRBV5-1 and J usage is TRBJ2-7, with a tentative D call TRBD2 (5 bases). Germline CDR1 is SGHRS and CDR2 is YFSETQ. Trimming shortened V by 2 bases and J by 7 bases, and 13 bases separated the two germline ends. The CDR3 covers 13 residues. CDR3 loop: CASSFEGLGEQYF. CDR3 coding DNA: TGCGCCAGCAGCTTTGAGGGCCTGGGGGAGCAGTACTTC. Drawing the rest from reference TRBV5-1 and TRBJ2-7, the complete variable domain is KAGVTQTPRYLIKTRGQQVTLSCSPISGHRSVSWYQQTPGQGLQFLFEYFSETQRNKGNFPGRFSGRQFSNSRSEMNVSTLELGDSALYLCASSFEGLGEQYFGPGTRLTVT.

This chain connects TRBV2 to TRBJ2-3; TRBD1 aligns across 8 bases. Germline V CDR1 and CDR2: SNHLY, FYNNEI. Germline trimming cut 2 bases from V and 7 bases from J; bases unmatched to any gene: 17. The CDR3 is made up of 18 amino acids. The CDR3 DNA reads TGTGCCAGCAGTGAAACAGGGGGTTTTTCGTGGGATAGGAATACGCAGTATTTT. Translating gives CASSETGGFSWDRNTQYF.

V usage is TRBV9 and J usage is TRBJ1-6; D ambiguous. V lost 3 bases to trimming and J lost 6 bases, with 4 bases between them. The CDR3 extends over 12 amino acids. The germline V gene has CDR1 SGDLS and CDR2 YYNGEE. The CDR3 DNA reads TGTGCCAGCAGCGCCGCTAATTCACCCCTCCACTTT. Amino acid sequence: CASSAANSPLHF.

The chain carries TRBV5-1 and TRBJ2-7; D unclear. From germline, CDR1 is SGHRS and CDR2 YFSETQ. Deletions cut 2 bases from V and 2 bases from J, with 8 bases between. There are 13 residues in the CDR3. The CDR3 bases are TGCGCCAGCAGCTTTGGGTCGACCTACGAGCAGTACTTC. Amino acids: CASSFGSTYEQYF.